This T cell receptor beta chain is from a study of a mutant IDH1 vaccine in newly diagnosed glioma (dated by TCRdb to the early 2020s). In the study overall: In the chemotherapy-containing groups, vaccination started alongside temozolomide cycles, whereas in patients who had radiotherapy alone it started 4-6 weeks after radiotherapy. Of the roughly 34 treated patients, approximately 60% were male and approximately 38% were female, and a mean age of around 40 years was recorded. Prior to enrollment, patients had been given standard therapy consisting of radiotherapy alone, temozolomide alone, or radiochemotherapy with temozolomide, with the combination given to most patients. Visit V12 was the week-35 safety follow-up and visit V13 was the week-47 end of study. Peripheral blood was drawn at six visits: V03 (baseline), V05, V07, V10, V12 and V13. Longitudinal TCRB deep sequencing was done for 25 treated patients, wherever samples were available for exploratory analyses. The paper's findings and limits, for the study overall: Vaccine-induced immune responses across multiple MHC alleles were detected in approximately 93% of patients. The authors noted that analyses of patient blood samples could not be reproduced because of sample limitations. No apparent relationship was observed between pseudoprogression and alterations in the top peripheral T cell clonotypes detected by TCRB sequencing. Selection of PBMC samples for TCRB deep sequencing was based on availability.

As for this clone: Its antigen specificity is not known. Base qualities are not provided; no much larger clone lies one nucleotide away.

The intended sense of this specimen's time point label: week 47, end of study. Each vaccine dose, consisting of 300 ug of a 20-mer mutant IDH1 peptide in Montanide, was administered subcutaneously with topical imiquimod. Patients were given eight vaccinations, in weeks 1, 3, 5, 7, 11, 15, 19 and 23, which matched visits V03 through V10. Donors had newly diagnosed WHO grade 3 or 4 IDH1-mutant astrocytomas with loss of nuclear ATRX. The samples were drawn from NOA16, a multicentre, single-arm, open-label phase I trial in Germany that tested a mutant IDH1 peptide vaccine in humans for the first time. The DNeasy Blood and Tissue Kit was used to extract genomic DNA from EDTA blood for TCRB sequencing. The trim is 6 bases for V and 0 bases for J, with a gap of 9 bases between the germline ends. From cysteine to phenylalanine, the CDR3 is 14 amino acids long. The entry retains the CDR3 DNA only, 42 bases that are in frame from base 1. Reading the germline V gene gives CDR1 SNHLY and CDR2 FYNNEI.

Library prep was done by the immunoSEQ multiplex PCR assay. Rearranged TCR beta chain sequences were amplified using the hsTCRB Kit according to the manufacturer's protocol. Sequencing of TCRB libraries was carried out on an Illumina MiSeq. As for how the authors treated the data: The kit vendor's proprietary platform handled demultiplexing, trimming and gene mapping. TCRdb mirrors the immuneACCESS table, restricted to in-frame sequences. Some clones are absent from its copies; in checked studies, under half trace to an unresolved V gene, and the reason for the others is unknown. The V and J calls and the clone size are those of that table, but D and trimming were determined from the DNA. Within this sample are roughly 34,000 clones, with about 83% of them counted one time only. The top ten clonotypes cover 12% of the sample.

The clonotype comes from a woman in her twenties or thirties with glioma. Material: PBMCs, obtained from a glioma patient whose treatment included an IDH1 peptide vaccine. The chain links TRBV2 with TRBJ1-5; the D segment cannot be called with confidence. The CDR3 protein: CASSIDYSNQPQHF. The base sequence is TGTGCCAGCAGCATCGATTATAGCAATCAGCCCCAGCATTTT.